Listed here is a single TCR beta chain. An end of the junction does not agree with germline; a read error may underlie this. Profiled with immunoSEQ multiplex PCR; TCRdb holds only in-frame clones, not every one. The table shows approximately 81,000 clones, with around 96% occurring only once. The sample belongs to a study of technical replicates of blood from several donors. Germline loops: CDR1 MDHEN, CDR2 SYDVKM. This CDR3 region has 12 residues. The chain links TRBV28 to TRBJ2-7; 11 bases agree with TRBD1. The specimen was T cells isolated from PBMCs. This clonotype was sampled from a human donor in good health. The CDR3 protein is CASRTPDRGLNF. CDR3 nucleotide sequence: TGTGCCAGCAGGACCCCGGACAGGGGGCTAAACTTC.